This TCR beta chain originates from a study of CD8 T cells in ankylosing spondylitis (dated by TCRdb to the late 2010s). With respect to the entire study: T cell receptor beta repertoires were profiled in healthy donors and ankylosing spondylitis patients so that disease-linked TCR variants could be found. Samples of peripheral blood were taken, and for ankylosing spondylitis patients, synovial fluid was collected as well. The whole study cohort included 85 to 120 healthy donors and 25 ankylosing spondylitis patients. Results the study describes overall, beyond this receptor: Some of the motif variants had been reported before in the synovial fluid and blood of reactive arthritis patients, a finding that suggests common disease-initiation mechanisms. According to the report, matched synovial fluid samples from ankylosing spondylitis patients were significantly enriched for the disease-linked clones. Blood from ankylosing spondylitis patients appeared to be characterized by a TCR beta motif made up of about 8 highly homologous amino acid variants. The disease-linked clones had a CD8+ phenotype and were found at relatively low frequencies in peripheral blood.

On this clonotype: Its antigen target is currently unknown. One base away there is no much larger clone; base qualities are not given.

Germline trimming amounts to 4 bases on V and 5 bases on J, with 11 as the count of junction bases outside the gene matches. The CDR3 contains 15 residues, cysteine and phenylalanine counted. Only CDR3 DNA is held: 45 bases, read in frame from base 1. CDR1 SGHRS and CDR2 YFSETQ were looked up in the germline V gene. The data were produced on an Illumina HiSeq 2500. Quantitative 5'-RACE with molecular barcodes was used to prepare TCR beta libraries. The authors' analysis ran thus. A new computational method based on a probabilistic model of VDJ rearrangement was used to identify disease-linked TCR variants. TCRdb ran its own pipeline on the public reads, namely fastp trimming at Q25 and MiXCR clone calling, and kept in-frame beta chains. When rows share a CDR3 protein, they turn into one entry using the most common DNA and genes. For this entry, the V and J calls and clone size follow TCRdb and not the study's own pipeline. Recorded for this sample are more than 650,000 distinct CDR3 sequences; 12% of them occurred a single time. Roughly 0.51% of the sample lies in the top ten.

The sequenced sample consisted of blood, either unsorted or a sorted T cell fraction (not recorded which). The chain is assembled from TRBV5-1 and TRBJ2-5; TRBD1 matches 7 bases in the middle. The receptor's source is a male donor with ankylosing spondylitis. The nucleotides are TGCGCCAGCAGCACCAGACAGGGTTGGTTGGAGACCCAGTACTTC. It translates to CASSTRQGWLETQYF.